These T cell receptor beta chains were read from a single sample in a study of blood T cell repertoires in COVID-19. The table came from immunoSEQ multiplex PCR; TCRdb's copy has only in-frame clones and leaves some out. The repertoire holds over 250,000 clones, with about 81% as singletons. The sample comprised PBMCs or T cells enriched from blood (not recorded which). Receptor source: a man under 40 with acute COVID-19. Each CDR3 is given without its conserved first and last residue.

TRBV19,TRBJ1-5,ASSMRLTQPQH
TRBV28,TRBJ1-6,ASSTGTRQSSYNSPLH
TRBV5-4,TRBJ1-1,ASSITRGTEAF
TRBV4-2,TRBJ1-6,ASSQGGTDNSPLH
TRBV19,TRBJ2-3,ASSIDLGRGTDTQY
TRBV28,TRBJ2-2,ASRGDRGLRYTGELF
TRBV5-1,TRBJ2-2,ASSLLGQGSTGELF
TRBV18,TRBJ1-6,ASSPRDTDNSPLH
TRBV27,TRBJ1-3,ASSEQGVLRNTIY
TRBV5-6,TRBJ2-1,ASSPDRGRLYNEQF
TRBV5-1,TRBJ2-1,ASSAPRTGQGLNEQF
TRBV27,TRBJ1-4,ASSYTGTTNEKLF
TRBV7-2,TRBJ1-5,ASSLLSGGSHQPQH
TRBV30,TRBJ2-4,AWGQKNIQY
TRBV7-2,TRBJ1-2,ASSLAGQGTHGYT
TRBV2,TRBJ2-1,ASSERLADNEQF
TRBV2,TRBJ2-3,ASRFPSGGMDTQY
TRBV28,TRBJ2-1,ASSLIRDSSYNEQF